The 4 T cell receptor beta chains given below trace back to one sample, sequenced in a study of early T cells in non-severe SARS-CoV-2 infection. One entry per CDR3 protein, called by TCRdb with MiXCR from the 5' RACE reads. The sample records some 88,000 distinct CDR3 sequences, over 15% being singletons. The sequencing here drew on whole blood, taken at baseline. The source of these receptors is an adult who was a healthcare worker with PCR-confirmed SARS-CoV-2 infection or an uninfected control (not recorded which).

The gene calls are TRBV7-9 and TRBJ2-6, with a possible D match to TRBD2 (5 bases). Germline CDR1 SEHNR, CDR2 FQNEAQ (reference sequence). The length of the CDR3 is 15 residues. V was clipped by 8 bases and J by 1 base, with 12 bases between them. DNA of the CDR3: TGTGCCAGCCGAGGGATAAGGTCTGGGGCCAACGTCCTGACTTTC. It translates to CASRGIRSGANVLTF.

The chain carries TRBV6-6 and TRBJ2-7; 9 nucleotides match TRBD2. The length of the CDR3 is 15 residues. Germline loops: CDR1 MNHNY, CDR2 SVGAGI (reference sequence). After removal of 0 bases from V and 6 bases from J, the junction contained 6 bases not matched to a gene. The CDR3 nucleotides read TGTGCCAGCAGTTACTCGTCGAGCGGGAGGCTCGAGCAGTACTTC. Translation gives CASSYSSSGRLEQYF.

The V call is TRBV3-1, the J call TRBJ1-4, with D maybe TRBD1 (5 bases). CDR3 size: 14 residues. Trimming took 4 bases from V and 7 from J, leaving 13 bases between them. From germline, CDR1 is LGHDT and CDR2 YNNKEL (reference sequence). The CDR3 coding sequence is TGTGCCAGCAGCCTCCGGGGGAGAGGTGAAAAACTGTTTTTT. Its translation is CASSLRGRGEKLFF.

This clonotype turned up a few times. The CDR3 region has the DNA TGTGCCAGCAGTTTTAATCATGAGCAGTTCTTC. Encoded protein: CASSFNHEQFF. The chain has TRBV12-3 or TRBV12-4 and TRBJ2-1, with D hard to call. This CDR3 has 11 residues. V was pared by 3 bases and J by 8 bases, with 5 bases between.